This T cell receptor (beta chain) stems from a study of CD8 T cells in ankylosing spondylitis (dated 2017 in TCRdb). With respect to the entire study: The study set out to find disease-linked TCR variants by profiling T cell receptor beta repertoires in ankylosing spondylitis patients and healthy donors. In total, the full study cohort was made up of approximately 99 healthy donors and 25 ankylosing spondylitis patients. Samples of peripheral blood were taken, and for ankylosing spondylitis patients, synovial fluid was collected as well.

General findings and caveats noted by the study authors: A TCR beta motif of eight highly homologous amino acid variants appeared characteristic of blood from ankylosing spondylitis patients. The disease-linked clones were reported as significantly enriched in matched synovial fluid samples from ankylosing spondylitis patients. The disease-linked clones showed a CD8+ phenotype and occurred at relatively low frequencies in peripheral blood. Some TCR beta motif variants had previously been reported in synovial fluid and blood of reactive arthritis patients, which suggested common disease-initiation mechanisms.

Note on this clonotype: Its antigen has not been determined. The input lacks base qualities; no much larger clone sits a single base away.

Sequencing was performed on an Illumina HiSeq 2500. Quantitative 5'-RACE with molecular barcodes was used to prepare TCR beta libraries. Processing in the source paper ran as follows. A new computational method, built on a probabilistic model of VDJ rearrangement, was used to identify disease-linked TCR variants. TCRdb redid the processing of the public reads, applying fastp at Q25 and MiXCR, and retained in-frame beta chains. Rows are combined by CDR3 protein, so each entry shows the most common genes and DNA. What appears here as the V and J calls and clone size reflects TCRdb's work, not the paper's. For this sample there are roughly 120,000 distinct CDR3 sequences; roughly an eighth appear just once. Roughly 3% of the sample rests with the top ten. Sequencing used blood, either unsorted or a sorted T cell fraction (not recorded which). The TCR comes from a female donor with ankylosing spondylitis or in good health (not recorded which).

The CDR3 reads CASNYRGGYTDTQYF. In nucleotide form, the sequence is TGTGCCAGCAACTACCGGGGCGGGTACACAGATACGCAGTATTTT. The chain links TRBV11-2 with TRBJ2-3; the D segment might be TRBD1 or TRBD2, since each matches 5 bases. Deletion took 7 bases off V and 2 bases off J, with a span of 16 bases between the germline ends. The CDR3 has 15 amino acids, counting the end cysteine and phenylalanine. The kept DNA is CDR3 alone, 45 bases in frame from the first base. CDR1 and CDR2, looked up from the germline V gene, are SGHAT and FQNNGV. The CDR3, completed at both ends by the reference TRBV11-2 and TRBJ2-3 genes, gives the full variable domain EAGVAQSPRYKIIEKRQSVAFWCNPISGHATLYWYQQILGQGPKLLIQFQNNGVVDDSQLPKDRFSAERLKGVDSTLKIQPAKLEDSAVYLCASNYRGGYTDTQYFGPGTRLTVL.